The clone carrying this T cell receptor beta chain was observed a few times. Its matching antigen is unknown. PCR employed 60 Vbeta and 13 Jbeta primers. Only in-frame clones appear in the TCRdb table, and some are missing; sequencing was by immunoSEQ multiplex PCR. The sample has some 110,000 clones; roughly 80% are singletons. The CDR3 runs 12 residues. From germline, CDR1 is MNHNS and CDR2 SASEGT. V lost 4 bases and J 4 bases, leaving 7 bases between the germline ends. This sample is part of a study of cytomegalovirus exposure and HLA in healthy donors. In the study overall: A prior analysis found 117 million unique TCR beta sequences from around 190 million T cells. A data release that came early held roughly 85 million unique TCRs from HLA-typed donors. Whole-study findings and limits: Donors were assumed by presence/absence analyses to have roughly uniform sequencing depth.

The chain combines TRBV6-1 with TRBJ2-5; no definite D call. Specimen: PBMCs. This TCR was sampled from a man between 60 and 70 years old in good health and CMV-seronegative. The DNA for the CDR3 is TGTGCCAGCAGTGTACTTTTAGAGACCCAGTACTTC. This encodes CASSVLLETQYF.